The 25 T cell receptor beta chains listed next were all sequenced from one sample in a study of blood T cells in healthy people across ages. PCR was performed a second time for about 6 to 12 cycles using a sample-barcoded 5' primer and a J-beta primer mix. TCRdb re-called the 5' RACE reads with MiXCR, one entry per CDR3 protein. This table has 850,000 to 1,100,000 distinct CDR3 sequences, around two fifths appearing once. Source material: blood. The source is a young man in good health.

The chain uses TRBV4-3 and TRBJ1-6, with D hard to call. Trimming left V 2 bases short and J 7 bases short, with 15 bases between. The CDR3 extends over 16 amino acids. Germline CDR1 LGHNA, CDR2 YSLEER. CDR3 region: CASSQHSGESNSPLHF. Written as DNA, the CDR3 is TGCGCCAGCAGCCAACATAGTGGGGAATCAAATTCACCCCTCCACTTT.

This clonotype was observed at least ten times. V is TRBV20-1 and J is TRBJ2-1, with 7 nucleotides matching TRBD2. CDR3 length: 13 amino acids. Germline V gene sequence: CDR1 DFQATT, CDR2 SNEGSKA (reference sequence). J lost 1 base, V lost 6 bases, and 3 bases had no gene match. The CDR3: CSATGGSYNEQFF. The CDR3 nucleotides read TGCAGTGCCACGGGGGGTTCCTACAATGAGCAGTTCTTC.

This clonotype has ten or more counts. V usage is TRBV5-1 and J usage is TRBJ1-1; weak D call: TRBD1 (6 bases). Trimming pared 1 base from V and 5 bases from J, leaving 12 bases between. This CDR3 contains 14 residues. CDR1 and CDR2 (germline): SGHRS, YFSETQ. The CDR3 DNA reads TGCGCCAGCAGCTTGCCAGGGGACGGAACTGAAGCTTTCTTT. Translated: CASSLPGDGTEAFF.

The chain uses TRBV4-3 and TRBJ1-1, with D possibly matching TRBD1 (5 bases). Deletions cut 6 bases from V and 1 base from J, with 18 bases between. The CDR3 runs 16 residues. Germline CDR1 reads LGHNA; CDR2 reads YSLEER. For the CDR3, the DNA is TGCGCCAGCAGAACCCAATCCGGGACGTCGAACACTGAAGCTTTCTTT. Encoded protein: CASRTQSGTSNTEAFF.

This rearrangement joins TRBV9 to TRBJ2-3; D perhaps matches TRBD2 (5 bases). V lost 4 bases, J lost 3 bases, and 12 bases lay in between. CDR1 is SGDLS, CDR2 YYNGEE, per germline. There are 14 residues in the CDR3. CDR3 sequence: CASSPEGRTDTQYF. The CDR3 nucleotides read TGTGCCAGCAGCCCAGAGGGCCGGACAGATACGCAGTATTTT.

This clonotype was observed at least ten times. V usage is TRBV4-3 and J usage is TRBJ2-7; D may be TRBD1 (6 bases). This CDR3 spans 16 amino acids. Germline V lookup: CDR1 LGHNA, CDR2 YSLEER. The germline V and J ends were trimmed by 0 bases and 4 bases, with 16 bases remaining between them. DNA of the CDR3: TGCGCCAGCAGCCAAGATTTTTCAGGGGTAGGTTACGAGCAGTACTTC. Residues: CASSQDFSGVGYEQYF.

The J gene is TRBJ2-1, the V gene TRBV7-9, with D tentatively TRBD1 (6 bases). From germline, CDR1 is SEHNR and CDR2 FQNEAQ (reference sequence). Trimming stripped 1 base from V and 6 bases from J, with 10 bases between. The CDR3 extends over 14 amino acids. The CDR3: CASSLGVGGNEQFF. The CDR3 bases are TGTGCCAGCAGCTTAGGAGTAGGGGGCAATGAGCAGTTCTTC.

The genes are TRBV20-1 and TRBJ2-3, with 12 nucleotides matching TRBD2. Looked up from germline, CDR1 is DFQATT and CDR2 is SNEGSKA (reference sequence). The CDR3 contains 15 residues. The V gene end was trimmed by 6 bases and the J gene end by 4 bases; junction bases not matched to a gene: 8. CDR3 nucleotides: TGCAGTGCACGTACTAGCGGGGGGTTAGCAGATACGCAGTATTTT. It translates to CSARTSGGLADTQYF.

This clonotype was found a few times. The chain is built from TRBV15 and TRBJ1-2, with D maybe TRBD1 (5 bases). Germline CDR1 and CDR2: LNHNV and YYDKDF (reference sequence). This CDR3 has 13 amino acids. V was shortened by 8 bases and J by 1 base, with 11 bases between the two germline ends. The DNA of the CDR3 is TGTGCCACCGCATTGGGGGTTAACTATGGCTACACCTTC. Encoded protein: CATALGVNYGYTF.

V is TRBV6-6 and J is TRBJ2-2, with 9 bases matching TRBD1. The germline CDR1 and CDR2 sequences are MNHNY and SVGAGI (reference sequence). The ends lost 5 bases at V and 7 bases at J; junction bases unmatched: 8. This CDR3 comprises 15 residues. The CDR3 region is CASSDPGTGIGELFF. The CDR3 DNA sequence: TGTGCCAGCAGTGACCCCGGGACAGGGATCGGGGAGCTGTTTTTT.

This clonotype was observed once. This chain uses TRBV7-9 with TRBJ1-4; no firm D call. The CDR3 runs 14 residues. V was trimmed by 5 bases and J by 5 bases, leaving 12 bases between them. CDR1 is SEHNR and CDR2 is FQNEAQ in the germline V gene (reference sequence). This chain's CDR3 is CASSREGTNEKLFF. Written as DNA, the CDR3 is TGTGCCAGCAGCCGGGAGGGCACGAATGAAAAACTGTTTTTT.

The table lists this clonotype with many counts. The CDR3 region has the DNA TGTGCCAGCAGCTTAGGCCGGGGCGATAAGTACAGCTCCTACAATGAGCAGTTCTTC. Encoded protein: CASSLGRGDKYSSYNEQFF. The chain is built from TRBV7-9 and TRBJ2-1; D may correspond to TRBD1 or TRBD2 (5 bases each). The CDR3 loop spans 19 amino acids. The V and J ends lost 1 base and 0 bases respectively, with 19 bases between them. Per the germline V gene, CDR1 is SEHNR and CDR2 is FQNEAQ (reference sequence).

This clonotype has just a few counts. The chain joins TRBV7-7 to TRBJ2-1, with D unresolved. Germline CDR1 is SSHAT and CDR2 is FNYEAQ (reference sequence). The CDR3 consists of 13 residues. V lost 4 bases and J 7 bases, leaving 11 bases between the germline ends. The CDR3 region is CASSSGQFNEQFF. CDR3 coding DNA: TGTGCCAGCAGCTCCGGTCAGTTTAATGAGCAGTTCTTC.

V is TRBV6-1 and J is TRBJ1-1, with TRBD1 matching 10 bases. CDR1 and CDR2 from the germline V gene are MNHNS and SASEGT. This CDR3 is built from 16 residues. V shed 11 bases, J shed 1 base, and the junction held 13 bases outside the gene matches. CDR3 sequence reads: CAGNPGQGWGNTEAFF. Here the CDR3 DNA reads TGTGCCGGAAACCCGGGACAGGGGTGGGGGAACACTGAAGCTTTCTTT.

The chain is built from TRBV27 and TRBJ2-7; D is uncertain. The CDR3 extends over 12 amino acids. Germline V gene data show CDR1 as MNHEY and CDR2 as SMNVEV (reference sequence). V lost 5 bases and J lost 6, with 11 bases in between. CDR3 protein: CASSETPREQYF. CDR3 in DNA: TGTGCCAGCAGTGAGACCCCCCGCGAGCAGTACTTC.

This clonotype was seen only a few times. The genes are TRBV2 and TRBJ1-4, with 8 bases aligning to TRBD1. Germline V gene lookup returns CDR1 SNHLY and CDR2 FYNNEI. This CDR3 has 14 residues. Losses at the gene ends were 7 bases for V and 7 bases for J; bases not matched to a gene: 8. The CDR3 loop reads CASNPTGGTEKLFF. CDR3 sequence (DNA): TGTGCCAGCAACCCTACAGGGGGGACTGAAAAACTGTTTTTT.

With respect to this clonotype: Compared with germline, one end of the junction differs, possibly owing to a read error. The chain links TRBV4-1 to TRBJ2-3, with TRBD2 identical over 13 bases. Germline CDR1 is MGHRA and CDR2 is YSYEKL. The CDR3 is made up of 17 amino acids. The CDR3 loop reads CASSQRGLAGLTGTQYF. DNA of the CDR3: TGCGCCAGCAGCCAGAGGGGACTAGCGGGGTTGACAGGTACGCAGTATTTT.

This clonotype was seen more than once but under ten times. J is TRBJ2-5 and V is TRBV12-3 or TRBV12-4; 7 bases match TRBD1. J lost 5 bases, V lost 1 base, and 4 bases had no gene match. CDR3 length: 14 amino acids. CDR3 region: CASSLGRQGETQYF. In DNA, the CDR3 is TGTGCCAGCAGTTTAGGCCGACAGGGTGAGACCCAGTACTTC.

This clonotype has just a few counts. The V gene is TRBV6-5, the J gene TRBJ1-2, with D maybe TRBD1 (5 bases). The CDR3 has 14 residues. V lost 0 bases and J lost 7, with 12 bases in between. From germline, CDR1 is MNHEY and CDR2 SVGAGI. CDR3 sequence (DNA): TGTGCCAGCAGTTACTCAACCCAGGGAGGTGGCTACACCTTC. Protein product: CASSYSTQGGGYTF.

The chain employs TRBV6-5 and TRBJ2-7, with TRBD1 matching 7 bases. This CDR3 is 15 amino acids long. CDR1 is MNHEY, CDR2 SVGAGI, per germline. The ends lost 5 bases at V and 0 bases at J; junction bases unmatched: 7. The CDR3 here is CASSPDRLSSYEQYF. The CDR3 DNA reads as TGTGCCAGCAGTCCGGACAGGCTCAGCTCCTACGAGCAGTACTTC.

V is TRBV6-5 and J is TRBJ1-4; possibly TRBD1 for D (5 bases). With 8 bases removed from V and 7 bases from J, the gap between germline ends came to 26 bases. Per the germline V gene, CDR1 is MNHEY and CDR2 is SVGAGI. The CDR3 sequence is 17 residues long. DNA of the CDR3: TGTGCCAGCGGCTACTCCCCCCCGGGTTCGGGGGTTGAAAAACTGTTTTTT. It translates to CASGYSPPGSGVEKLFF.

This rearrangement joins TRBV18 to TRBJ2-5, with D uncertain. The DNA end favors TRBJ2-7, so the J call may be wrong. Germline lookup yields CDR1 KGHSH and CDR2 LQKENI. The CDR3 extends over 13 amino acids. The CDR3 loop is CASSPQQSYEQYF. The CDR3 DNA reads TGTGCCAGCTCACCACAACAGAGCTACGAGCAGTACTTC.

This clonotype occurred many times. The V gene is TRBV12-3 or TRBV12-4, the J gene TRBJ1-2; unclear D gene. The CDR3 is 14 amino acids. Trimming stripped 6 bases from V and 2 bases from J, with 13 bases between. CDR3 DNA sequence: TGTGCCAGCAGATCCTCCGGCCCAAACTATGGCTACACCTTC. Its protein product is CASRSSGPNYGYTF.

This chain joins TRBV14 and TRBJ1-2; D might be TRBD1 (5 bases). The V gene's germline CDR1 is SGHDN and CDR2 FVKESK. Deletions cut 1 base from V and 8 bases from J, with 11 bases between. This CDR3 is 13 amino acids long. CDR3 DNA: TGTGCCAGCAGCCAAGTTAGGGGCTACGGCTACACCTTC. Its translation: CASSQVRGYGYTF.

The chain's CDR3 is CASSVERGDGNTIYF. Here the CDR3 DNA reads TGTGCCAGCAGCGTAGAGAGGGGAGATGGAAACACCATATATTTT. The chain has TRBV9 and TRBJ1-3, with TRBD1 as a possible D gene (5 bases). Germline CDR1 reads SGDLS; CDR2 reads YYNGEE. Trimming shortened V by 0 bases and J by 3 bases, and 10 bases separated the two germline ends. This CDR3 has 15 residues.